This T cell receptor beta chain was profiled in a study of T-cell reconstitution after alpha-beta-depleted transplantation in children. General study findings and limits: Surviving recipient T cells and thymic progenitors underlay high day-60 TCRbeta diversity in some patients. At one year after transplant, newly produced T cells mostly accounted for T-cell counts and diversity.

The CDR3 is 16 residues long. V shed 5 bases and J 1 base; nucleotides not matched to a gene: 8. The germline V gene has CDR1 SGHVS and CDR2 FNYEAQ. Preparation of the TCRbeta library involved a method that used unique molecular identifiers. In TCRdb, the PCR reads were re-called with MiXCR into one record per CDR3 protein. The sample lists 600,000 to 700,000 distinct CDR3 sequences; roughly 13% were seen once. On this clonotype: Antigen specificity is unknown.

J is TRBJ2-1 and V is TRBV7-6; 7 bases are shared with TRBD2. The material was PBMCs, obtained before TCRalphabeta/CD19-depleted stem cell transplant. The receptor's source is a girl aged 2 to 9 with congenital amegakaryocytic thrombocytopenia, due to receive a stem cell transplant. In DNA, the CDR3 is TGTGCCAGCAGCCGCACTAGCGTACCGTCCTACAATGAGCAGTTCTTC. Amino acids: CASSRTSVPSYNEQFF.